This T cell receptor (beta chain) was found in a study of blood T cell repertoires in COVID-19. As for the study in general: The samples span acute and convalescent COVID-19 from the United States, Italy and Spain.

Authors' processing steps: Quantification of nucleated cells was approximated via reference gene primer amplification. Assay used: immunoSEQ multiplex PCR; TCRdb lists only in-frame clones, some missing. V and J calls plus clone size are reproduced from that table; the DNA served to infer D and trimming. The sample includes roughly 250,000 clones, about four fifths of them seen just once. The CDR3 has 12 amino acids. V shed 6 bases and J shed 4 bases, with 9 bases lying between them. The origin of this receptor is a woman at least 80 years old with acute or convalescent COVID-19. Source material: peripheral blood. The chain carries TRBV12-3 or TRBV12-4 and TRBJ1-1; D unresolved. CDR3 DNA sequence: TGTGCCAGCAGCTACAGTGGCACTGAAGCTTTCTTT. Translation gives CASSYSGTEAFF.